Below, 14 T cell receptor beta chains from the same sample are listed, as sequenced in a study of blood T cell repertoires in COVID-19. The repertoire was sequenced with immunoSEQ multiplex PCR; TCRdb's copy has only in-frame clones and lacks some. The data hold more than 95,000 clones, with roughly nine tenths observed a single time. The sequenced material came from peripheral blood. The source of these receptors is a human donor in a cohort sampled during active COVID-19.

In nucleotides, the CDR3 is TGTGCCATCAGTGACCCTAGCACAACCTCCCCTAACTATGGCTACACCTTC. Its translation: CAISDPSTTSPNYGYTF. The gene calls are TRBV10-3 and TRBJ1-2; D unresolved. V was cut by 3 bases and J by 0 bases, with 17 bases left in between. Per the germline V gene, CDR1 is ENHRY and CDR2 is SYGVKD. This CDR3 comprises 17 residues.

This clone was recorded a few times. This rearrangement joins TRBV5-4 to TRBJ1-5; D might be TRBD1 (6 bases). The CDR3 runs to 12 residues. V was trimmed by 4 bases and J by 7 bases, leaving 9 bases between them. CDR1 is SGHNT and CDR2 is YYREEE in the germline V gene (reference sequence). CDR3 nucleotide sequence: TGTGCCAGCAGCGAACAGGGCCAGCCCCAGCATTTT. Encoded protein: CASSEQGQPQHF. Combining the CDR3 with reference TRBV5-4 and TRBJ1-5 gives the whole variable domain ETGVTQSPTHLIKTRGQQVTLRCSSQSGHNTVSWYQQALGQGPQFIFQYYREEENGRGNFPPRFSGLQFPNYSSELNVNALELDDSALYLCASSEQGQPQHFGDGTRLSIL.

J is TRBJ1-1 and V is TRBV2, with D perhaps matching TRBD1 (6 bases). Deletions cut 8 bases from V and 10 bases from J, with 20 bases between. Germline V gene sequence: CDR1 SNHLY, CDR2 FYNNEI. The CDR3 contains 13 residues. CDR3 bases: TGTGCCAGCCGTCGTACCTTCACAGGGTCAGCTTTCTTT. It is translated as CASRRTFTGSAFF. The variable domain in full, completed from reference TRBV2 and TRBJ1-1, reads EPEVTQTPSHQVTQMGQEVILRCVPISNHLYFYWYRQILGQKVEFLVSFYNNEISEKSEIFDDQFSVERPDGSNFTLKIRSTKLEDSAMYFCASRRTFTGSAFFGQGTRLTVV.

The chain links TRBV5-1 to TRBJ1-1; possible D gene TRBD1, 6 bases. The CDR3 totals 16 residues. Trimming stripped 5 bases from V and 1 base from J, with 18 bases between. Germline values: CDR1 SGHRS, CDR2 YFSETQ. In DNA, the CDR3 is TGCGCCAGCAGTTCAGACAACAGGGTAAGGAACACTGAAGCTTTCTTT. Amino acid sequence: CASSSDNRVRNTEAFF.

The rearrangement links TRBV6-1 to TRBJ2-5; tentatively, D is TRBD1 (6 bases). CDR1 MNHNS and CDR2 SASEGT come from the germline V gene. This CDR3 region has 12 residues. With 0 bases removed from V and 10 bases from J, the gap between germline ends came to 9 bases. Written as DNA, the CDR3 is TGTGCCAGCAGTGAAGCGGACAGAGTCCAGTACTTC. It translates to CASSEADRVQYF.

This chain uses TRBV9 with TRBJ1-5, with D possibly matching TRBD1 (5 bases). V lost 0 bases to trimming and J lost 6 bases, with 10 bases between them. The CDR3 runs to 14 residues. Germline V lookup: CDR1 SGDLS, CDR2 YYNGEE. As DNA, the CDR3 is TGTGCCAGCAGCGTAGCCGGCGGGGGTCAGCCCCAGCATTTT. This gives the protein CASSVAGGGQPQHF.

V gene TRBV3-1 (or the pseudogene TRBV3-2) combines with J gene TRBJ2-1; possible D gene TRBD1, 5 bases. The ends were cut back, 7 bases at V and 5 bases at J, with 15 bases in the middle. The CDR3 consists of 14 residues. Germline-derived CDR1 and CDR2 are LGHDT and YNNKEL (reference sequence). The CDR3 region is CASNPDDRNNEQFF. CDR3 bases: TGTGCCAGCAACCCGGACGACAGAAACAATGAGCAGTTCTTC.

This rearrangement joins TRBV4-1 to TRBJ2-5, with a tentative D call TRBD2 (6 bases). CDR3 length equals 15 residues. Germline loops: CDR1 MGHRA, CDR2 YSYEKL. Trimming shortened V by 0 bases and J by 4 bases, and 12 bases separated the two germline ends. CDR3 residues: CASSQDGDFTETQYF. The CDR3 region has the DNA TGCGCCAGCAGCCAAGATGGGGACTTCACAGAGACCCAGTACTTC.

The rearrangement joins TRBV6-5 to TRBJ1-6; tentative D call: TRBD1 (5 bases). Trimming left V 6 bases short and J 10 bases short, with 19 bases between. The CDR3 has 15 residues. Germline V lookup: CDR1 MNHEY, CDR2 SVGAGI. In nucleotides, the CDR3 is TGTGCCAGCAGGCATCCTAGGGGTATTGAATCACCCCTCCACTTT. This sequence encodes CASRHPRGIESPLHF.

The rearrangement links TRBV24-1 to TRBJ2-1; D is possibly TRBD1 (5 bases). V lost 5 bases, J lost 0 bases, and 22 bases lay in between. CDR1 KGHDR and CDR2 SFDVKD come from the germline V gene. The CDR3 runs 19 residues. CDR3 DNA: TGTGCCACCAGTGCCAGTGATTATCCTAGGGGAAGCTCCTACAATGAGCAGTTCTTC. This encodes CATSASDYPRGSSYNEQFF.

CDR3 DNA: TGTGCCAGCGGGTTTCAACAGGGCGCCCATCAGCCCCAGCATTTT. It yields the protein CASGFQQGAHQPQHF. The genes are TRBV27 and TRBJ1-5, with a tentative D call TRBD1 (6 bases). This CDR3 comprises 15 residues. CDR1 is MNHEY, CDR2 SMNVEV, per germline (reference sequence). V was pared by 8 bases and J by 5 bases, with 19 bases between.

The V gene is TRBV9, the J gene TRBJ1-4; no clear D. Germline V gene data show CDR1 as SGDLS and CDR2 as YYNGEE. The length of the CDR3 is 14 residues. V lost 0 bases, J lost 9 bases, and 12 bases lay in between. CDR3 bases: TGTGCCAGCAGCGTAGGGGCAGGAGGCCAAAAACTGTTTTTT. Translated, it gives CASSVGAGGQKLFF.

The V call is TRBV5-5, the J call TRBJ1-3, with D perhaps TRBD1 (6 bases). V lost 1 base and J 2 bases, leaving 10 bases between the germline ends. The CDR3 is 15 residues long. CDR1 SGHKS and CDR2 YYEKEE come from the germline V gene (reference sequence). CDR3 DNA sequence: TGTGCCAGCAGCTTGACAGGGCCGCCTGGAAACACCATATATTTT. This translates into CASSLTGPPGNTIYF.

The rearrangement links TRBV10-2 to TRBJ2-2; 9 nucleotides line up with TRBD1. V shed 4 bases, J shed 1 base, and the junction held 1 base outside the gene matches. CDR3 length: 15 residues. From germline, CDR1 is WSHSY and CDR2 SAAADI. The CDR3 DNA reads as TGCGCCAGCAGTGGGGACAGGGAGAACACCGGGGAGCTGTTTTTT. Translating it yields CASSGDRENTGELFF.